The 17 T cell receptor beta chains below were found in one sample sequenced in a study of spatial heterogeneity in lung cancer. As to time point: sample taken at primary tumor resection. Whole RNA, which was extracted from tumor, nontumor lung tissue or frozen PBMC, was sequenced without any cell sorting. TCRdb redid the calling of the 5' RACE reads with MiXCR, one entry per CDR3 protein. The sample contains some 680 distinct CDR3 sequences, about 55% of which appear only once. The sample in question was PBMCs, obtained at surgery. The receptors here all came from a male donor with early-stage non-small cell lung cancer.

Remarks on this clonotype: Within a library made for alpha chains, this beta chain is off target, and its count is uninformative. The chain uses TRBV20-1 and TRBJ2-7, with 14 nucleotides matching TRBD2. The V gene end was trimmed by 1 base and the J gene end by 2 bases; junction bases not matched to a gene: 1. Looked up from germline, CDR1 is DFQATT and CDR2 is SNEGSKA (reference sequence). CDR3 length equals 15 residues. CDR3 nucleotide sequence: TGCAGTGCTAGAGGGACTAGCGGGAGGACCTACGAGCAGTACTTC. Translated: CSARGTSGRTYEQYF.

On this clonotype: This beta chain came through as a stray read in a library set up for alpha chains, and its size says little. The chain employs TRBV9 and TRBJ2-1; no reliable D call. Germline V gene data show CDR1 as SGDLS and CDR2 as YYNGEE. The CDR3 is made up of 12 amino acids. Trimming took 0 bases from V and 7 from J, leaving 5 bases between them. CDR3 protein: CASSVDQNEQFF. The CDR3 region has the DNA TGTGCCAGCAGCGTAGATCAGAATGAGCAGTTCTTC.

This clonotype has a handful of counts. Found in a library prepared for alpha chains, this beta chain is an off-target read, and its abundance has little meaning. V and J are TRBV7-8 and TRBJ1-2; no firm D call. The CDR3 is 12 residues long. V lost 0 bases, J lost 14 bases, and 13 bases lay in between. The germline V gene has CDR1 SGHVS and CDR2 FQNEAQ. The CDR3 spells CASSLALGSPTF. CDR3 nucleotides: TGTGCCAGCAGCTTAGCGCTAGGGTCGCCAACCTTC.

This clonotype showed up just a few times. Found in a library prepared for alpha chains, this beta chain is an off-target read, and its abundance has little meaning. This chain joins TRBV29-1 and TRBJ2-7; no clear D. The CDR3 contains 12 residues. Deletions cut 1 base from V and 0 bases from J, with 4 bases between. Germline V gene data show CDR1 as SQVTM and CDR2 as ANQGSEA. This CDR3 is CSVEGVSYEQYF. The CDR3 DNA reads TGCAGCGTTGAAGGGGTCTCCTACGAGCAGTACTTC.

Comments on this clonotype: This beta chain represents an off-target read in a library built for alpha chains; its size is of limited meaning. This rearrangement joins TRBV7-6 to TRBJ2-5, with TRBD2 matching over 7 bases. The CDR3 has 15 amino acids. The junction had 13 bases not matched to a gene; V was cut back by 5 bases and J by 7 bases. Germline values: CDR1 SGHVS, CDR2 FNYEAQ. For the CDR3, the DNA is TGTGCCAGCAGCCTGGGAGGGACCGGGCAGGGGACCCAGTACTTC. Translation: CASSLGGTGQGTQYF. The full variable domain, its missing parts supplied by reference TRBV7-6 and TRBJ2-5, is GAGVSQSPRYKVTKRGQDVALRCDPISGHVSLYWYRQALGQGPEFLTYFNYEAQQDKSGLPNDRFSAERPEGSISTLTIQRTEQRDSAMYRCASSLGGTGQGTQYFGPGTRLLVL.

A remark on this clonotype: Because the library targeted alpha chains, this beta chain is an off-target read whose size means little. The V gene is TRBV28, the J gene TRBJ1-6, with 8 positions matching TRBD1. The CDR3 runs 14 residues. The J segment lost 10 bases and the V segment lost 5 bases, leaving 7 bases of the junction unmatched. Germline V CDR1 and CDR2: MDHEN, SYDVKM. The CDR3 here is CASSPRTGLSPLHF. The CDR3 bases are TGTGCCAGCAGTCCTCGGACAGGGCTGTCACCCCTCCACTTT.

Regarding this clonotype: Since the library was made to target alpha chains, this beta chain is a stray read and its abundance is not meaningful. The gene calls are TRBV2 and TRBJ2-3, with 10 bases matching TRBD2. Germline-derived CDR1 and CDR2 are SNHLY and FYNNEI. The CDR3 covers 14 residues. Germline trimming cut 7 bases from V and 4 bases from J; bases unmatched to any gene: 5. The DNA for the CDR3 is TGTGCCAGCAAACCTAGCGGGAGTCCAGATACGCAGTATTTT. Its translation is CASKPSGSPDTQYF. The full variable domain, in which reference TRBV2 and TRBJ2-3 provide the parts outside the CDR3, is EPEVTQTPSHQVTQMGQEVILRCVPISNHLYFYWYRQILGQKVEFLVSFYNNEISEKSEIFDDQFSVERPDGSNFTLKIRSTKLEDSAMYFCASKPSGSPDTQYFGPGTRLTVL.

About this clonotype: Since the library was made to target alpha chains, this beta chain is a stray read and its abundance is not meaningful. The V call is TRBV6-9, the J call TRBJ2-5; D not certain. Trimming left V 6 bases short and J 6 bases short, with 20 bases between. Germline CDR1 is MNHGY and CDR2 is SVAAGI. This CDR3 is 15 amino acids long. In nucleotides, the CDR3 is TGTGCCAGCAGAATCCCTGACCGCCCGTGCAAGACCCAGTACTTC. It yields the protein CASRIPDRPCKTQYF.

Comments on this clonotype: In a library made to pick up alpha chains, this beta chain is a stray read with a size that means little. V usage is TRBV4-3 and J usage is TRBJ2-7; D gene ambiguous. Between the trimmed V and J ends, which lost 1 base and 5 bases, there was a span of 15 bases. The V gene's germline CDR1 is LGHNA and CDR2 YSLEER. The CDR3 is made up of 15 amino acids. CDR3 nucleotide sequence: TGCGCCAGCAGCCAAGTCACGGTCGGCAAGGACGAGCAGTACTTC. Its translation: CASSQVTVGKDEQYF.

This clonotype showed up just once. Within a library made for alpha chains, this beta chain is off target, and its count is uninformative. The chain employs TRBV9 and TRBJ2-7, with unresolved D. Germline V gene sequence: CDR1 SGDLS, CDR2 YYNGEE. This CDR3 has 15 amino acids. Trimming stripped 2 bases from V and 1 base from J, with 13 bases between. The CDR3 DNA follows: TGTGCCAGCAGCGTTTCGGCGAATCCTTCCTACGAGCAGTACTTC. Translation: CASSVSANPSYEQYF.

As for this clonotype: Being off target in a library aimed at alpha chains, this beta chain has a size of little meaning. The chain combines TRBV27 with TRBJ2-2; weak D call: TRBD2 (5 bases). The V and J ends lost 6 bases and 4 bases respectively, with 21 bases between them. This CDR3 is built from 17 residues. Per the germline V gene, CDR1 is MNHEY and CDR2 is SMNVEV (reference sequence). Here the CDR3 reads CASRRVGLGEGTGELFF. CDR3 DNA: TGTGCCAGCAGGCGGGTGGGATTGGGTGAAGGCACCGGGGAGCTGTTTTTT.

This clonotype showed up just a few times. The size of this beta chain means little, since it is a stray read in a library made for alpha chains. V and J are TRBV20-1 and TRBJ1-6; 8 bases line up with TRBD1. V lost 4 bases and J lost 5; bases outside the gene matches: 4. In germline, CDR1 is DFQATT, CDR2 SNEGSKA (reference sequence). The CDR3 spans 14 residues. CDR3 sequence (DNA): TGCAGTGCTACCGGACAGGGCAATAATTCACCCCTCCACTTT. As protein: CSATGQGNNSPLHF.

Concerning this clonotype itself: A library made for alpha chains picked up this beta chain off target, so its size means little. The chain employs TRBV29-1 and TRBJ2-1, with 8 nucleotides matching TRBD2. Germline CDR1 and CDR2: SQVTM and ANQGSEA. The length of the CDR3 is 16 residues. Trimming took 6 bases from V and 9 from J; bases not matched to a gene: 19. The CDR3 DNA reads as TGCAGCGTGGCAACCGGGACCACACGGGGGGGAGGTGAGCAGTTCTTC. Its translation: CSVATGTTRGGGEQFF.

Points on this clonotype: The library was designed around alpha chains, so this beta chain is a stray read whose abundance carries little weight. The chain has TRBV5-1 and TRBJ2-5; 10 bases match TRBD1. CDR3 length equals 15 residues. The germline V gene has CDR1 SGHRS and CDR2 YFSETQ. Germline trimming cut 0 bases from V and 3 bases from J; bases unmatched to any gene: 2. CDR3 sequence: CASSLVGTGEETQYF. The CDR3 DNA follows: TGCGCCAGCAGCTTGGTGGGGACAGGGGAAGAGACCCAGTACTTC.

This clonotype was detected only a few times. Since the library was made to target alpha chains, this beta chain is a stray read and its abundance is not meaningful. The rearrangement uses TRBV5-1 and TRBJ2-3; weak D call: TRBD2 (6 bases). The CDR3 is 13 residues long. V was shortened by 1 base and J by 4 bases, with 7 bases between the two germline ends. Germline CDR1 is SGHRS and CDR2 is YFSETQ. Written as DNA, the CDR3 is TGCGCCAGCAGCTTGCGGGAGTCAGATACGCAGTATTTT. The encoded protein is CASSLRESDTQYF. The complete variable domain, with remaining parts taken from reference TRBV5-1 and TRBJ2-3, reads KAGVTQTPRYLIKTRGQQVTLSCSPISGHRSVSWYQQTPGQGLQFLFEYFSETQRNKGNFPGRFSGRQFSNSRSEMNVSTLELGDSALYLCASSLRESDTQYFGPGTRLTVL.

Concerning this clonotype itself: Found in a library prepared for alpha chains, this beta chain is an off-target read, and its abundance has little meaning. The chain combines TRBV20-1 with TRBJ2-1; 7 bases agree with TRBD1. Germline V gene sequence: CDR1 DFQATT, CDR2 SNEGSKA (reference sequence). Unmatched junction bases numbered 13, after V lost 7 bases and J lost 1 base. CDR3 size: 16 residues. The DNA of the CDR3 is TGCAGTGGAGAGGGTGGGGACAGCACATCCTACAATGAGCAGTTCTTC. Protein sequence: CSGEGGDSTSYNEQFF.

About this clonotype itself: This beta chain turned up in a library designed for alpha chains; as an off-target read, its abundance says little. This chain links TRBV16 with TRBJ2-7; 8 nucleotides line up with TRBD1. V gave up 4 bases and J gave up 6 bases; unmatched junction bases: 11. Germline V CDR1 and CDR2: KGHSY, FQNENV. The CDR3 contains 15 residues. CDR3 nucleotides: TGTGCCAGCAGCCGGTCCGGGACAGGCGTCTCCGAGCAGTACTTC. Translation gives CASSRSGTGVSEQYF.